Given below is one T cell receptor beta chain in context. Antigen specificity is unknown. The data were taken from a study of T cell responses to AZD1222 COVID-19 vaccine. Trimming took off 0 bases at V and 3 bases at J, with 10 bases between the two ends. Germline values: CDR1 SGHRS, CDR2 YFSETQ. CDR3 length: 15 residues. Clones were read by immunoSEQ multiplex PCR, and TCRdb kept only the in-frame ones, dropping some. The table shows 80,000 to 90,000 clones, with under 95% occurring only once. The study's findings and limits: Spike-specific TCR depth and breadth grew after two AZD1222 doses. Clonal diversity was possibly underestimated, and the donors were mostly white British, with more females.

The chain carries TRBV5-1 and TRBJ1-5, with D possibly matching TRBD1 (5 bases). The specimen was peripheral blood, collected on day 0 of AZD1222 vaccination. The clonotype was recovered from an adult in good health. The chain's CDR3 is CASSLGDSFNQPQHF. As DNA, the CDR3 is TGCGCCAGCAGCTTGGGCGACAGTTTCAATCAGCCCCAGCATTTT.